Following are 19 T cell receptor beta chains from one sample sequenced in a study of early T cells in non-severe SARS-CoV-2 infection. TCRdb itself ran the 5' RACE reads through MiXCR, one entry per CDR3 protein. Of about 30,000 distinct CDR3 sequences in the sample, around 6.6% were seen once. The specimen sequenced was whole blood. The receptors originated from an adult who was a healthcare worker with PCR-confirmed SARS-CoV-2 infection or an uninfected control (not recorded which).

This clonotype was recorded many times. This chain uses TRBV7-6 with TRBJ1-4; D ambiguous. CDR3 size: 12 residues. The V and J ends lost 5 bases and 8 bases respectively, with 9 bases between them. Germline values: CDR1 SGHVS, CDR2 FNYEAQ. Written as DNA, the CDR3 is TGTGCCAGCAGCCCGGCACGGGAAAAACTGTTTTTT. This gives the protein CASSPAREKLFF.

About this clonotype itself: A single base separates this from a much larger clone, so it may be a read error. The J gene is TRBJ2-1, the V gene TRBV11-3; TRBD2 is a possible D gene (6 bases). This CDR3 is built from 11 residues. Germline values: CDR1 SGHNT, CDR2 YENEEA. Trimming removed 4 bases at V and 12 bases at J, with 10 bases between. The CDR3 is CASSSDYRQFF. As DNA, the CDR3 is TGTGCCAGCAGCTCGGACTACCGGCAGTTCTTC.

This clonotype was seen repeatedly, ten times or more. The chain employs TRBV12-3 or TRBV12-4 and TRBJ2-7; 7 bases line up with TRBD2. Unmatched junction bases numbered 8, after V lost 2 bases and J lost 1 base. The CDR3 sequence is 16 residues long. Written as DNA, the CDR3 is TGTGCCAGCAGTTTATCTAGCGGTTCAGCATCCTACGAGCAGTACTTC. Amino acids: CASSLSSGSASYEQYF.

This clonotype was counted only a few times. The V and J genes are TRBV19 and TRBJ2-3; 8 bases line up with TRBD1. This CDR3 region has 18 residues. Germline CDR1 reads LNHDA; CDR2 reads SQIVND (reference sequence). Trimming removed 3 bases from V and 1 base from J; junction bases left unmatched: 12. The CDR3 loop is CASSMAWLGDRRTDTQYF. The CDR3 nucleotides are TGTGCCAGTAGTATGGCGTGGTTAGGGGACAGGCGCACAGATACGCAGTATTTT.

Written as DNA, the CDR3 is TGTGCCAGCAGCTTACTTAGTGGGTCAACTAATGAAAAACTGTTTTTT. It specifies CASSLLSGSTNEKLFF. V usage is TRBV7-9 and J usage is TRBJ1-4, with unresolved D. The CDR3 extends over 16 amino acids. Germline CDR1 SEHNR, CDR2 FQNEAQ (reference sequence). With 2 bases removed from V and 0 bases from J, the gap between germline ends came to 10 bases.

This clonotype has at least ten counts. As DNA, the CDR3 is TGTGCCACTAGAGGTAGCGGGAGTGCTGAGCAGTTCTTC. Translating gives CATRGSGSAEQFF. This rearrangement joins TRBV15 to TRBJ2-1; 9 nucleotides agree with TRBD2. Trimming removed 9 bases from V and 9 bases from J; junction bases left unmatched: 9. CDR3 length: 13 amino acids. The germline V gene encodes CDR1 LNHNV and CDR2 YYDKDF (reference sequence).

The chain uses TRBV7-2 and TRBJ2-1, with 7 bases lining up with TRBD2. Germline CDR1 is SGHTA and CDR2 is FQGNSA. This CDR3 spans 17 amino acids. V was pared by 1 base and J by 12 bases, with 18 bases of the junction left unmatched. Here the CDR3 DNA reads TGTGCCAGCAGCTTAGGGCTCTCTGGCGGGAGAATCTCGGGGCAGTTCTTC. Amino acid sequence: CASSLGLSGGRISGQFF.

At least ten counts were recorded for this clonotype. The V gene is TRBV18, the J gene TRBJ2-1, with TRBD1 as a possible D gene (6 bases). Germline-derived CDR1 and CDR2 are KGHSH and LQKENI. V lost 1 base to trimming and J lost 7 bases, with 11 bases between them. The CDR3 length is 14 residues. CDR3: CASSPQGQGNEQFF. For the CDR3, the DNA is TGTGCCAGCTCACCACAGGGACAAGGTAATGAGCAGTTCTTC.

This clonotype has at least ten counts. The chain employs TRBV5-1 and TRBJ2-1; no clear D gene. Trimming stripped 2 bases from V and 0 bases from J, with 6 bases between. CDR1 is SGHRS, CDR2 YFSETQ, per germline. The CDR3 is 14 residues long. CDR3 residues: CASSFRPSYNEQFF. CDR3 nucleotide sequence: TGCGCCAGCAGCTTTCGTCCCTCCTACAATGAGCAGTTCTTC.

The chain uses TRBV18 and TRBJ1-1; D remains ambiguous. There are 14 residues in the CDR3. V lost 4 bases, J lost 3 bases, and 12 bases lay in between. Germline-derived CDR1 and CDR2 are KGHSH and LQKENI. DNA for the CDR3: TGTGCCAGCTCACAAGCCGAGGTCTACACTGAAGCTTTCTTT. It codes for CASSQAEVYTEAFF.

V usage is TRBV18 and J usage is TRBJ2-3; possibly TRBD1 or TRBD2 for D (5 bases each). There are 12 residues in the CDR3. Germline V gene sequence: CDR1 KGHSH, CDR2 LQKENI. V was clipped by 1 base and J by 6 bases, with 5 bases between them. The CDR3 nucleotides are TGTGCCAGCTCACCACGGGGGGATACGCAGTATTTT. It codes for CASSPRGDTQYF.

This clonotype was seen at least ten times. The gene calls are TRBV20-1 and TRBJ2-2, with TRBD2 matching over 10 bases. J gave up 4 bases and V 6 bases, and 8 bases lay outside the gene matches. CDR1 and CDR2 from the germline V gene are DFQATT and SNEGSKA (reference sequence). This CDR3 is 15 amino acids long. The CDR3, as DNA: TGCAGTGCGAAAAAGCGGGGGGGCCCCACCGGGGAGCTGTTTTTT. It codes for CSAKKRGGPTGELFF.

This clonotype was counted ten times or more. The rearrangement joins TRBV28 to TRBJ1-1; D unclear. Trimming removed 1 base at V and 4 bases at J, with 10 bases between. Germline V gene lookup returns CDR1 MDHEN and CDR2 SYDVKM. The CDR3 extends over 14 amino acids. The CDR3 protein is CASSLSAWGTEAFF. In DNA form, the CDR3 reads TGTGCCAGCAGTTTATCGGCTTGGGGCACTGAAGCTTTCTTT.

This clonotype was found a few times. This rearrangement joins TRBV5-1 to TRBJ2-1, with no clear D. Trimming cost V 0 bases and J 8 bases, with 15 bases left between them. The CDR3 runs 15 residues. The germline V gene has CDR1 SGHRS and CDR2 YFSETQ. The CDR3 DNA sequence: TGCGCCAGCAGCTTGGAGGTACAGCCAATCCATGAGCAGTTCTTC. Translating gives CASSLEVQPIHEQFF.

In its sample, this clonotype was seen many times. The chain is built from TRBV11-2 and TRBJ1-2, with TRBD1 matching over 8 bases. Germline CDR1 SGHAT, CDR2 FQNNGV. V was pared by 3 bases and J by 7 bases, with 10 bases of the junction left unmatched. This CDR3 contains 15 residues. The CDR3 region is CASSFSRGQLAGYTF. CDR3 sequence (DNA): TGTGCCAGCAGCTTCTCCAGGGGGCAGCTCGCTGGCTACACCTTC.

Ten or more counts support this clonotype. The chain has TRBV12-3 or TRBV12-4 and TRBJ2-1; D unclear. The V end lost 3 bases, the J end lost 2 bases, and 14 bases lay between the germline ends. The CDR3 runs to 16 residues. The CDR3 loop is CASSFQPDGPYNEQFF. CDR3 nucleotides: TGTGCCAGCAGTTTCCAACCCGACGGGCCCTACAATGAGCAGTTCTTC.

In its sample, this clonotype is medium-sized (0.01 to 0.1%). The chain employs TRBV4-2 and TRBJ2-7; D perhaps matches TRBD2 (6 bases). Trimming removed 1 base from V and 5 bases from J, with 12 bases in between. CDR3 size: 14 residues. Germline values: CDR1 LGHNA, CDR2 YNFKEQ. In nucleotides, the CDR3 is TGTGCCAGCAGCCAAGGGGGGGTTGGGCACGAGCAGTACTTC. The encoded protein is CASSQGGVGHEQYF.

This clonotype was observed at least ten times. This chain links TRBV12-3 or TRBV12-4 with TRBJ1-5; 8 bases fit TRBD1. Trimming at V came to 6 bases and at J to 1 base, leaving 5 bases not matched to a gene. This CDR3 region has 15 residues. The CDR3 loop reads CASSPGQASNQPQHF. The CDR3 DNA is TGTGCCAGCAGCCCGGGACAGGCAAGCAATCAGCCCCAGCATTTT.

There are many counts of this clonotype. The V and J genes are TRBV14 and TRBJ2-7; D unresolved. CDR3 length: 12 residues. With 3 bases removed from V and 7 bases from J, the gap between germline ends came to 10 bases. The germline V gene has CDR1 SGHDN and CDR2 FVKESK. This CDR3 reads CASSQDYSEQYF. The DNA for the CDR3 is TGTGCCAGCAGCCAGGATTACTCAGAGCAGTACTTC.